Following are 15 T cell receptor beta chains from one sample sequenced in a study of cytomegalovirus exposure and HLA in healthy donors. 13 Jbeta primers and 60 Vbeta primers were used for the PCR. Method: immunoSEQ multiplex PCR; TCRdb's copy keeps in-frame clones and lacks some. The repertoire holds about 84,000 clones, with around three fifths as singletons. Sample: PBMCs. Every receptor here comes from a middle-aged woman in good health and CMV-seropositive.

This clone showed up just once. V gene TRBV10-2 combines with J gene TRBJ2-1; 11 bases match TRBD1. This CDR3 contains 14 residues. Germline trimming cut 8 bases from V and 4 bases from J; bases unmatched to any gene: 4. The V gene's germline CDR1 is WSHSY and CDR2 SAAADI. Here the CDR3 DNA reads TGCGCCAGCCCGGGACAGGGGGTTTACAATGAGCAGTTCTTC. Its translation is CASPGQGVYNEQFF.

This sequence joins TRBV7-2 and TRBJ2-3; 9 bases map to TRBD1. This CDR3 is built from 16 residues. The V and J ends lost 10 bases and 3 bases, in that order; junction bases with no gene match: 14. Per the germline V gene, CDR1 is SGHTA and CDR2 is FQGNSA. CDR3 DNA sequence: TGTGCCACAGAGGGCCTAACAGGGGGCAGGACAGATACGCAGTATTTT. Translating gives CATEGLTGGRTDTQYF.

V and J are TRBV5-6 and TRBJ2-7; possible D gene TRBD1, 6 bases. The CDR3 spans 16 residues. V dropped 3 bases and J dropped 0 bases, with 16 bases sitting between them. Germline-derived CDR1 and CDR2 are SGHDT and YYEEEE. CDR3 bases: TGTGCCAGCAGCTGGAGCCTCCGGGACAACTCCTACGAGCAGTACTTC. Residues: CASSWSLRDNSYEQYF. Looking up the rest from reference TRBV5-6 and TRBJ2-7 gives the full variable domain: DAGVTQSPTHLIKTRGQQVTLRCSPKSGHDTVSWYQQALGQGPQFIFQYYEEEERQRGNFPDRFSGHQFPNYSSELNVNALLLGDSALYLCASSWSLRDNSYEQYFGPGTRLTVT.

The chain has TRBV9 and TRBJ1-2; D may be TRBD1 (6 bases). Germline V gene lookup returns CDR1 SGDLS and CDR2 YYNGEE. The CDR3 is 12 residues long. The V end was cut by 7 bases, the J end by 2 bases, with 9 bases between. For the CDR3, the DNA is TGTGCCAGCGACCAGGGGAACTATGGCTACACCTTC. It is translated as CASDQGNYGYTF.

The chain joins TRBV10-3 to TRBJ2-7; D is unresolved. CDR1 is ENHRY and CDR2 is SYGVKD in the germline V gene. CDR3 size: 14 residues. The ends were cut back, 7 bases at V and 0 bases at J, with 13 bases in the middle. Here the CDR3 reads CAINPAPSSYEQYF. The CDR3 DNA is TGTGCCATCAACCCCGCCCCTAGCTCCTACGAGCAGTACTTC.

V is TRBV27 and J is TRBJ1-2, with 7 positions matching TRBD1. Trimming cost V 5 bases and J 4 bases; bases outside gene matches: 7. Germline V gives CDR1 MNHEY, CDR2 SMNVEV (reference sequence). The CDR3 loop spans 14 amino acids. CDR3 residues: CASSLRQGVYGYTF. The CDR3 region has the DNA TGTGCCAGCAGTCTCCGACAGGGTGTCTATGGCTACACCTTC.

This chain uses TRBV7-2 with TRBJ2-5; D remains ambiguous. The J call may be incorrect, as the DNA end agrees better with TRBJ2-7. The CDR3 loop spans 12 amino acids. Germline lookup yields CDR1 SGHTA and CDR2 FQGNSA. CDR3 sequence: CASSPSGYEQYF. The CDR3, as DNA: TGTGCCAGCAGCCCCTCAGGCTACGAGCAGTACTTC.

This clone was observed once. The genes are TRBV5-1 and TRBJ2-1; TRBD1 matches at 8 bases. The V segment lost 4 bases and the J segment 2 bases; nucleotides outside the gene matches: 5. Germline lookup yields CDR1 SGHRS and CDR2 YFSETQ. This CDR3 has 15 amino acids. The CDR3 bases are TGCGCCAGCAGCATAGGACAGGGCACCTACAATGAGCAGTTCTTC. Encoded protein: CASSIGQGTYNEQFF.

The V gene is TRBV14, the J gene TRBJ2-7, with D tentatively TRBD2 (6 bases). Trimming took off 6 bases at V and 0 bases at J, with 18 bases between the two ends. Germline V gene data show CDR1 as SGHDN and CDR2 as FVKESK. The CDR3 length is 16 residues. CDR3 nucleotides: TGTGCCAGCAGTCGAATGGGTGGGGGACTCTCCTACGAGCAGTACTTC. This sequence encodes CASSRMGGGLSYEQYF.

The gene calls are TRBV19 and TRBJ2-1; D might be TRBD2 (6 bases). Trimming took off 5 bases at V and 4 bases at J, with 21 bases between the two ends. The CDR3 has 17 amino acids. Germline V gene sequence: CDR1 LNHDA, CDR2 SQIVND (reference sequence). The CDR3 here is CASSAPLRVSGYNEQFF. CDR3 bases: TGTGCCAGTAGTGCTCCCCTTCGGGTTAGCGGTTACAATGAGCAGTTCTTC.

This clone was found a few times. The gene calls are TRBV10-1 and TRBJ2-5, with 8 bases that match TRBD1. CDR1 WNHNN and CDR2 SYGVQD come from the germline V gene (reference sequence). Germline trimming cut 8 bases from V and 1 base from J; bases unmatched to any gene: 9. The CDR3 is 15 residues long. The CDR3 spells CASPRQGRVQETQYF. Written as DNA, the CDR3 is TGCGCCAGCCCCAGACAGGGGAGAGTCCAAGAGACCCAGTACTTC.

This clone was recorded once. The rearrangement joins TRBV10-3 to TRBJ1-1; TRBD1 might be the D (5 bases). There are 14 residues in the CDR3. The V end was cut by 3 bases, the J end by 1 base, with 9 bases between. Germline CDR1 is ENHRY and CDR2 is SYGVKD. The CDR3 loop reads CAISEWQGNTEAFF. The CDR3 nucleotides are TGTGCCATCAGTGAATGGCAGGGGAACACTGAAGCTTTCTTT.

The gene calls are TRBV5-1 and TRBJ2-2; TRBD1 agrees at 7 bases. Germline V CDR1 and CDR2: SGHRS, YFSETQ. The CDR3 is 15 residues long. Trimming took 4 bases from V and 0 from J; bases not matched to a gene: 3. The CDR3 region is CASSPGQPNTGELFF. CDR3 nucleotides: TGCGCCAGCAGCCCGGGACAGCCGAACACCGGGGAGCTGTTTTTT. Complete variable domain (other parts from reference TRBV5-1 and TRBJ2-2): KAGVTQTPRYLIKTRGQQVTLSCSPISGHRSVSWYQQTPGQGLQFLFEYFSETQRNKGNFPGRFSGRQFSNSRSEMNVSTLELGDSALYLCASSPGQPNTGELFFGEGSRLTVL.

V usage is TRBV5-1 and J usage is TRBJ2-5; 10 bases agree with TRBD2. Germline CDR1 SGHRS, CDR2 YFSETQ. The CDR3 runs 16 residues. V shed 4 bases and J 5 bases; nucleotides not matched to a gene: 11. The chain's CDR3 is CASSQGTSAEGETQYF. The CDR3 nucleotides are TGCGCCAGCAGCCAGGGGACTAGCGCCGAAGGGGAGACCCAGTACTTC.

This clone was detected once. The rearrangement links TRBV13 to TRBJ2-7, with 10 bases identical to TRBD1. From germline, CDR1 is PRHDT and CDR2 FYEKMQ (reference sequence). This CDR3 region has 14 residues. The V and J ends lost 5 bases and 3 bases, in that order; junction bases with no gene match: 4. CDR3 amino acids: CASSPRTGGYEQYF. DNA for the CDR3: TGTGCCAGCAGCCCGAGGACAGGGGGCTACGAGCAGTACTTC.